This TCR beta chain derives from a study of shared clonotypes between healthy human individuals. Study-level background: Donors, aged 18 to 49, were a couple of women and a few men. Study-level results: Naive subsets typically showed greater estimated richness than memory subsets.

Deep level was the assay's run setting. Measured with immunoSEQ multiplex PCR; TCRdb has only the in-frame clones, and not every one. The sample lists around 720,000 clones, 73% occurring once. With respect to this clone: Its antigen is undetermined.

CDR1 is MNHEY, CDR2 SMNVEV, per germline (reference sequence). Trimming took 3 bases from V and 7 from J; bases not matched to a gene: 4. The CDR3 totals 14 residues. The sequence derives from a woman in her 30s in good health. This chain connects TRBV27 to TRBJ1-5; 9 bases fit TRBD1. Sequencing was performed on memory CD4+ T cells sorted from blood. Noted subset: CD45RA-negative fraction. In nucleotides, the CDR3 is TGTGCCAGCAGTTTTTGGGGACAGGGCCAGCCCCAGCATTTT. Protein sequence: CASSFWGQGQPQHF.